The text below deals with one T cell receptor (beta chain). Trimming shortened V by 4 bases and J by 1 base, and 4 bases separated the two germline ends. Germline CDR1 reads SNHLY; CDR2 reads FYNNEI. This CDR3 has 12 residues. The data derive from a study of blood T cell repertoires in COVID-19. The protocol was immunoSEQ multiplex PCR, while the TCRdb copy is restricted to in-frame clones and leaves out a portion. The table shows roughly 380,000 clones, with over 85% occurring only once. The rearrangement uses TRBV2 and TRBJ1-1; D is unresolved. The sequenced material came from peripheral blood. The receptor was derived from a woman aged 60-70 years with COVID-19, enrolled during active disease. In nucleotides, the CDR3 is TGTGCCAGCAGTGCGCGGAACACTGAAGCTTTCTTT. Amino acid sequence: CASSARNTEAFF.